The 25 T cell receptor beta chains below were found in one sample sequenced in a study of blood T cell repertoires in COVID-19. Assay used: immunoSEQ multiplex PCR; TCRdb lists only in-frame clones, some missing. Among under 250,000 clones listed, around 86% were seen once. The sample taken for sequencing was PBMCs or T cells enriched from blood (not recorded which). Receptors were obtained from a woman aged 45-65 years with acute COVID-19.

This clone was seen once. The rearrangement uses TRBV18 and TRBJ1-2; D perhaps matches TRBD1 (5 bases). The CDR3 length is 15 residues. V was shortened by 3 bases and J by 1 base, with 12 bases between the two germline ends. Looked up from germline, CDR1 is KGHSH and CDR2 is LQKENI. CDR3 coding DNA: TGTGCCAGCTCACCTGGGACGGGAGATAACTATGGCTACACCTTC. It is translated as CASSPGTGDNYGYTF.

The chain has TRBV4-2 and TRBJ2-5; 8 nucleotides agree with TRBD2. CDR3 length equals 16 residues. With 4 bases clipped from V and 3 bases from J, the junction kept 10 bases outside the gene matches. From germline, CDR1 is LGHNA and CDR2 YNFKEQ. In DNA, the CDR3 is TGTGCCAGCAGCCGAACTAGCGGAGATTGGGAAGAGACCCAGTACTTC. This codes for CASSRTSGDWEETQYF.

This chain uses TRBV7-2 with TRBJ2-1; D not resolved. The V end was cut by 5 bases, the J end by 0 bases, with 5 bases between. This CDR3 spans 13 amino acids. Germline V lookup: CDR1 SGHTA, CDR2 FQGNSA. The CDR3 DNA reads TGTGCCAGCAGCGCTAGCTCCTACAATGAGCAGTTCTTC. This encodes CASSASSYNEQFF.

This chain connects TRBV18 to TRBJ2-5; tentative D call: TRBD1 (5 bases). V gave up 2 bases and J gave up 5 bases, with 15 bases separating them. Germline V gene lookup returns CDR1 KGHSH and CDR2 LQKENI. The CDR3 sequence is 15 residues long. CDR3 protein: CASSPLGQIGETQYF. CDR3 sequence (DNA): TGTGCCAGCTCACCATTAGGACAAATCGGGGAGACCCAGTACTTC.

CDR3 region: CASSVPLEGPFFGNTIYF. The CDR3, as DNA: TGTGCCAGTAGTGTCCCCTTGGAGGGGCCCTTTTTTGGAAACACCATATATTTT. This chain joins TRBV19 and TRBJ1-3, with D possibly matching TRBD1 (5 bases). CDR1 is LNHDA and CDR2 is SQIVND in the germline V gene (reference sequence). The CDR3 spans 18 residues. V was pared by 5 bases and J by 3 bases, with 23 bases between.

The chain joins TRBV10-3 to TRBJ1-4; D remains unclear. V lost 3 bases and J lost 7, with 21 bases in between. Germline CDR1 reads ENHRY; CDR2 reads SYGVKD. The CDR3 contains 17 residues. Written as DNA, the CDR3 is TGTGCCATCAGTGATCCTGTCGGTAAGGCGGCCTCTGAAAAACTGTTTTTT. Translation gives CAISDPVGKAASEKLFF.

This chain joins TRBV6-5 and TRBJ2-2; tentative D call: TRBD2 (6 bases). The CDR3 length is 12 residues. Germline values: CDR1 MNHEY, CDR2 SVGAGI. The V and J ends lost 6 bases and 8 bases respectively, with 10 bases between them. The CDR3 sequence is CASRGRWGELFF. The CDR3 coding sequence is TGTGCCAGCAGGGGGAGGTGGGGGGAGCTGTTTTTT.

This chain connects TRBV12-3 or TRBV12-4 to TRBJ2-7, with D maybe TRBD1 (5 bases). V was clipped by 4 bases and J by 6 bases, with 10 bases between them. This CDR3 is built from 12 residues. CDR3: CASSSRVPEQYF. The CDR3 coding sequence is TGTGCCAGCAGTTCCAGGGTTCCCGAGCAGTACTTC.

The chain uses TRBV18 and TRBJ1-2, with D tentatively TRBD1 (5 bases). Trimming took off 0 bases at V and 7 bases at J, with 12 bases between the two ends. Germline CDR1 is KGHSH and CDR2 is LQKENI. This CDR3 is 14 amino acids long. The CDR3: CASSPPDGARGYTF. DNA for the CDR3: TGTGCCAGCTCACCACCGGATGGGGCCCGTGGCTACACCTTC.

The gene calls are TRBV19 and TRBJ1-1, with D unclear. The CDR3 has 12 amino acids. V lost 7 bases and J lost 3, with 9 bases in between. Looked up from germline, CDR1 is LNHDA and CDR2 is SQIVND (reference sequence). CDR3: CASKQSYTEAFF. CDR3 nucleotides: TGTGCCAGTAAACAGAGTTACACTGAAGCTTTCTTT. Together with reference TRBV19 and TRBJ1-1, the CDR3 gives the full variable domain: DGGITQSPKYLFRKEGQNVTLSCEQNLNHDAMYWYRQDPGQGLRLIYYSQIVNDFQKGDIAEGYSVSREKKESFPLTVTSAQKNPTAFYLCASKQSYTEAFFGQGTRLTVV.

This clone has a single count. The chain combines TRBV3-1 (or the pseudogene TRBV3-2) with TRBJ2-1; 11 bases are shared with TRBD2. There are 18 residues in the CDR3. Unmatched junction bases numbered 10, after V lost 2 bases and J lost 4 bases. Germline CDR1 and CDR2: LGHDT and YNNKEL (reference sequence). CDR3 loop: CASSQWLAGGTEYNEQFF. CDR3 DNA: TGTGCCAGCAGCCAATGGCTAGCGGGGGGAACGGAGTACAATGAGCAGTTCTTC.

The V gene is TRBV28, the J gene TRBJ2-3; 11 nucleotides agree with TRBD1. Per the germline V gene, CDR1 is MDHEN and CDR2 is SYDVKM. The junction had 10 bases not matched to a gene; V was cut back by 5 bases and J by 6 bases. The CDR3 loop spans 16 amino acids. The DNA of the CDR3 is TGTGCCAGCAGTCCCACGCCGGACAGGGGGCTTGATACGCAGTATTTT. Translated, it gives CASSPTPDRGLDTQYF.

V and J are TRBV6-1 and TRBJ2-1; D is uncertain. Germline V gives CDR1 MNHNS, CDR2 SASEGT. The CDR3 extends over 17 amino acids. The germline V and J ends were trimmed by 3 bases and 3 bases, with 18 bases remaining between them. CDR3 sequence: CASSEAQVSAVYNEQFF. The DNA for the CDR3 is TGTGCCAGCAGTGAGGCCCAAGTGTCTGCGGTCTACAATGAGCAGTTCTTC.

To note about this clone: Given a much more abundant clone one base away, this may be a read error. This chain uses TRBV3-1 (or the pseudogene TRBV3-2) with TRBJ2-1; 10 bases are a match to TRBD2. J gave up 0 bases and V 4 bases, and 0 bases lay outside the gene matches. Germline CDR1 LGHDT, CDR2 YNNKEL (reference sequence). The CDR3 totals 15 residues. The CDR3 is CASSPSGGSYNEQFF. As DNA, the CDR3 is TGTGCCAGCAGCCCTAGCGGGGGCTCCTACAATGAGCAGTTCTTC.

This clone came up once. The chain uses TRBV4-3 and TRBJ2-1, with 13 bases lining up with TRBD2. CDR3 size: 17 residues. Unmatched junction bases numbered 10, after V lost 3 bases and J lost 8 bases. Germline V CDR1 and CDR2: LGHNA, YSLEER. The CDR3 region has the DNA TGCGCCAGCAGCCAGGAGGGGACTAGCGGGATGGGGTATGAGCAGTTCTTC. It is translated as CASSQEGTSGMGYEQFF.

This clone was found a few times. This chain connects TRBV4-1 to TRBJ1-2, with a weak D call TRBD1 (5 bases). The CDR3 length is 17 residues. The germline V and J ends were trimmed by 4 bases and 1 base, with 19 bases remaining between them. Per germline, CDR1 MGHRA and CDR2 YSYEKL. The CDR3, as DNA: TGCGCCAGCAGCCCCCTAGGATCCACACAGGATAACTATGGCTACACCTTC. Amino acid sequence: CASSPLGSTQDNYGYTF.

The chain is built from TRBV28 and TRBJ1-1; D may be TRBD1 (5 bases). The CDR3 runs to 13 residues. Germline CDR1 MDHEN, CDR2 SYDVKM. Trimming cost V 6 bases and J 7 bases, with 15 bases left between them. This chain's CDR3 is CASSLLQVSEAFF. The CDR3, as DNA: TGTGCCAGCAGCCTACTACAGGTTAGTGAAGCTTTCTTT.

The chain links TRBV28 to TRBJ2-7; the D is unclear. Germline CDR1 reads MDHEN; CDR2 reads SYDVKM. CDR3 length equals 15 residues. V was trimmed by 5 bases and J by 3 bases, leaving 17 bases between them. The CDR3 spells CASSPSRIVNYEQYF. The CDR3 DNA is TGTGCCAGCAGTCCCTCCCGTATAGTGAACTACGAGCAGTACTTC.

This clone was found a few times. This chain links TRBV27 with TRBJ1-5, with 11 bases lining up with TRBD1. CDR1 MNHEY and CDR2 SMNVEV come from the germline V gene (reference sequence). The CDR3 covers 18 residues. The V and J ends lost 6 bases and 7 bases, in that order; junction bases with no gene match: 17. The DNA for the CDR3 is TGTGCCAGCAGGATCAGGGCTCCGGGGACAGGGGGTTTGCAGCCCCAGCATTTT. The encoded protein is CASRIRAPGTGGLQPQHF.

The chain has TRBV7-8 and TRBJ1-3; D possibly corresponds to TRBD1 (5 bases). Germline CDR1 and CDR2: SGHVS and FQNEAQ. The CDR3 covers 17 residues. V lost 2 bases, J lost 0 bases, and 14 bases lay in between. The DNA for the CDR3 is TGTGCCAGCAGCTTATACAGGCTGCGACGCTCTGGAAACACCATATATTTT. It encodes CASSLYRLRRSGNTIYF.

The V call is TRBV5-1, the J call TRBJ2-2; TRBD2 matches 7 bases. V trimming: 3 bases; J trimming: 1 base; junction bases outside the gene matches: 6. Germline CDR1 and CDR2: SGHRS and YFSETQ. This CDR3 has 16 amino acids. In nucleotides, the CDR3 is TGCGCCAGCAGCTACTTCGGGACTAAGAACACCGGGGAGCTGTTTTTT. This translates into CASSYFGTKNTGELFF.

The rearrangement uses TRBV4-2 and TRBJ2-3; 12 nucleotides match TRBD2. There are 18 residues in the CDR3. Trimming removed 0 bases from V and 3 bases from J; junction bases left unmatched: 7. Per the germline V gene, CDR1 is LGHNA and CDR2 is YNFKEQ. The CDR3 loop is CASSQDPGLAGSTDTQYF. CDR3 nucleotides: TGTGCCAGCAGCCAAGATCCCGGACTAGCGGGATCTACAGATACGCAGTATTTT.

The rearrangement links TRBV12-3 or TRBV12-4 to TRBJ2-5; possibly TRBD2 for D (6 bases). The CDR3 length is 13 residues. The germline V and J ends were trimmed by 5 bases and 9 bases, with 16 bases remaining between them. CDR3 protein: CASSAGQPGAQYF. Here the CDR3 DNA reads TGTGCCAGCAGTGCAGGGCAACCGGGGGCCCAGTACTTC.

The chain links TRBV24-1 to TRBJ1-5; 7 bases align to TRBD1. The germline V gene encodes CDR1 KGHDR and CDR2 SFDVKD. Losses at the gene ends were 6 bases for V and 2 bases for J; bases not matched to a gene: 6. The CDR3 covers 15 residues. DNA for the CDR3: TGTGCCACCAGTAAAACAGGGGTTGGCAATCAGCCCCAGCATTTT. It is translated as CATSKTGVGNQPQHF.

V and J are TRBV7-2 and TRBJ1-6; D uncertain. Trimming left V 1 base short and J 10 bases short, with 11 bases between. CDR1 and CDR2 (germline): SGHTA, FQGNSA. CDR3 length: 14 amino acids. The chain's CDR3 is CASSLDLLGSPLHF. The CDR3 coding sequence is TGTGCCAGCAGCTTAGACCTACTAGGGTCACCCCTCCACTTT.